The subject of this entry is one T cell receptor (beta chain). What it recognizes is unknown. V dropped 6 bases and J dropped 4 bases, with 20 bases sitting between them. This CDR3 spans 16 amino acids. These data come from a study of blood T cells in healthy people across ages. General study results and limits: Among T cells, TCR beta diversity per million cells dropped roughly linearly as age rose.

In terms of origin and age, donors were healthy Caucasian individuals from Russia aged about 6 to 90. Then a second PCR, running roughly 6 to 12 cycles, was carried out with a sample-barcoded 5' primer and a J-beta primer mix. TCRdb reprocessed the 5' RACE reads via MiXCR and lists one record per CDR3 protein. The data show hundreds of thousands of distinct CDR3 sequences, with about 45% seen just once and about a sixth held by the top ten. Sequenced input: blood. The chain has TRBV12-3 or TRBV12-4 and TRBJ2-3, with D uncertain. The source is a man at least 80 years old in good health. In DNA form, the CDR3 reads TGTGCCAGCAGCCCCTTCGGCGGAGCGAGACCAGATACGCAGTATTTT. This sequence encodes CASSPFGGARPDTQYF.